These 5 T cell receptor beta chains were sequenced from one sample in a study of blood T cell repertoires in COVID-19 (TCRdb year 2020). Libraries were constructed by the immunoSEQ multiplex PCR assay. Here the immuneACCESS table is served through TCRdb, limited to in-frame sequences with V and J called. Missing clones are a known gap in these copies; in checked studies unresolved V genes cover under half, and the rest lacks a known reason. This sample comprises about 370,000 clones, about 89% of them detected only once. Of the sample, about 0.83% is held by the ten largest clones. Source material: PBMCs or T cells enriched from blood (not recorded which). The receptors come from a woman in her 40s who had been exposed to COVID-19.

This chain links TRBV7-9 with TRBJ2-1; D call uncertain. CDR1 SEHNR and CDR2 FQNEAQ come from the germline V gene (reference sequence). The CDR3 extends over 13 amino acids. Deletions cut 4 bases from V and 6 bases from J, with 10 bases between. Here the CDR3 DNA reads TGTGCCAGCAGCTCAAACGTACTCAATGAGCAGTTCTTC. Its protein product is CASSSNVLNEQFF.

This chain joins TRBV29-1 and TRBJ2-2, with TRBD2 matching 11 bases. The CDR3 runs to 15 residues. Germline-derived CDR1 and CDR2 are SQVTM and ANQGSEA. V gave up 6 bases and J gave up 6 bases; unmatched junction bases: 9. This CDR3 reads CSVHTLAGVAGELFF. The CDR3 region has the DNA TGCAGCGTACATACACTAGCGGGGGTGGCCGGGGAGCTGTTTTTT.

The J gene is TRBJ1-1, the V gene TRBV19; possible D gene TRBD1, 5 bases. The length of the CDR3 is 14 residues. Trimming cost V 5 bases and J 5 bases, with 15 bases left between them. Germline assignment: CDR1 LNHDA and CDR2 SQIVND (reference sequence). DNA for the CDR3: TGTGCCAGTAGTTTTCAGGGAATACGGACTGAAGCTTTCTTT. It codes for CASSFQGIRTEAFF.

The chain has TRBV7-9 and TRBJ2-2; TRBD1 might be the D (5 bases). Germline CDR1 is SEHNR and CDR2 is FQNEAQ (reference sequence). The CDR3 consists of 14 residues. V gave up 0 bases and J gave up 4 bases, with 6 bases separating them. The CDR3 region is CASSLAQGTGELFF. CDR3 DNA: TGTGCCAGCAGCTTAGCGCAGGGCACCGGGGAGCTGTTTTTT.

The chain links TRBV7-2 to TRBJ1-1; possibly TRBD1 for D (5 bases). Deletions cut 1 base from V and 3 bases from J, with 15 bases between. The CDR3 loop spans 16 amino acids. The germline CDR1 and CDR2 sequences are SGHTA and FQGNSA. CDR3 bases: TGTGCCAGCAGCTTAGAGCAGGGATGGTGGGACACTGAAGCTTTCTTT. Its protein is CASSLEQGWWDTEAFF.